This T cell receptor (beta chain) derives from a study of blood T cells in healthy people across ages. Study observations and caveats: Unsorted PBMC material precluded a definitive naive versus antigen-experienced comparison. A roughly linear age-dependent decrease characterized TCR beta diversity per million T cells.

Germline assignment: CDR1 ENHRY and CDR2 SYGVKD. The CDR3 is 14 residues long. The V segment lost 6 bases and the J segment 8 bases; nucleotides outside the gene matches: 7. To note about this clonotype: Its antigen remains unidentified. A much larger clone lies one base from this, so it may be a read error.

For every donor, a draw yielded about 10 milliliters of peripheral blood. Through a sample-barcoded 5' primer and a J-beta primer mix, a second PCR was run for roughly 6 to 12 cycles. MiXCR, applied by TCRdb to the 5' RACE reads, yields one record per CDR3 protein. The table records about 930,000 distinct CDR3 sequences, just under 30% of them present only once. These sequences were also reported in another study, on T cells of mothers and their children. As reported in that work: The overlap seen between related mothers and children slightly exceeded that of unrelated pairs, though not significantly.

The source is a middle-aged woman in good health. Specimen: blood. The chain is built from TRBV10-3 and TRBJ1-4, with TRBD1 matching 9 bases. CDR3 DNA sequence: TGTGCCATCAGGGAGCCGGACAGGGGAGAAAAACTGTTTTTT. Translating it yields CAIREPDRGEKLFF.